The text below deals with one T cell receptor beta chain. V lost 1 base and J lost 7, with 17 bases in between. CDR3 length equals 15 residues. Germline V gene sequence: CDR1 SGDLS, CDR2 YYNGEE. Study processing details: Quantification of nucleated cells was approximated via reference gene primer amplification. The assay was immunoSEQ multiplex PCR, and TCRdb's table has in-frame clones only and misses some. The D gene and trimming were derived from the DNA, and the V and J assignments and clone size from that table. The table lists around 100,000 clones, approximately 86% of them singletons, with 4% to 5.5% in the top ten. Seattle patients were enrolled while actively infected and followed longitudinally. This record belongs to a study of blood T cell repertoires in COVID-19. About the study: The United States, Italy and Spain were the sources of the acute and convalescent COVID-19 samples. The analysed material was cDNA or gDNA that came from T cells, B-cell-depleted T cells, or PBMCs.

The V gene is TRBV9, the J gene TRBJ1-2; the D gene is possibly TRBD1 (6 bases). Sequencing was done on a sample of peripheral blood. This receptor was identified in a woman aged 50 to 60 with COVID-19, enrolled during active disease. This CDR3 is CASSVLRGGGLGYTF. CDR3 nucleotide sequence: TGTGCCAGCAGCGTACTCCGGGGAGGGGGACTTGGCTACACCTTC. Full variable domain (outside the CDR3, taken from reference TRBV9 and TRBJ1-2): DSGVTQTPKHLITATGQRVTLRCSPRSGDLSVYWYQQSLDQGLQFLIQYYNGEERAKGNILERFSAQQFPDLHSELNLSSLELGDSALYFCASSVLRGGGLGYTFGSGTRLTVV.